Below, 24 T cell receptor beta chains from the same sample are listed, as sequenced in a study of shared clonotypes between healthy human individuals. Produced via immunoSEQ multiplex PCR; TCRdb's table is partial and in-frame only. The sample yields approximately 1.5 million clones, 98% seen once. The sample consisted of naive CD4+ T cells sorted from blood. Subset in this sample: CD45RA+ positively selected. Receptors were obtained from a man aged 30-40 years in good health.

The rearrangement uses TRBV19 and TRBJ2-1; D gene unclear. Germline CDR1 and CDR2: LNHDA and SQIVND (reference sequence). Trimming cost V 4 bases and J 7 bases, with 11 bases left between them. The CDR3 runs 13 residues. This CDR3 reads CASSRRYPNEQFF. DNA of the CDR3: TGTGCCAGTAGTAGGAGATACCCTAATGAGCAGTTCTTC.

The chain carries TRBV5-1 and TRBJ2-2, with 8 nucleotides matching TRBD1. This CDR3 has 16 residues. Germline lookup yields CDR1 SGHRS and CDR2 YFSETQ. V trimming: 5 bases; J trimming: 6 bases; junction bases outside the gene matches: 12. The CDR3 DNA reads as TGCGCCAGCAGTATGGAGCGGACAGGGTTGGCCGGGGAGCTGTTTTTT. It translates to CASSMERTGLAGELFF. The full variable domain, rest sourced from reference TRBV5-1 and TRBJ2-2, is KAGVTQTPRYLIKTRGQQVTLSCSPISGHRSVSWYQQTPGQGLQFLFEYFSETQRNKGNFPGRFSGRQFSNSRSEMNVSTLELGDSALYLCASSMERTGLAGELFFGEGSRLTVL.

The V and J genes are TRBV6-5 and TRBJ1-5; D is unresolved. Trimming removed 0 bases at V and 3 bases at J, with 6 bases between. Germline-derived CDR1 and CDR2 are MNHEY and SVGAGI. CDR3 size: 14 residues. CDR3 DNA sequence: TGTGCCAGCAGTTACTCGGAACTCAATCAGCCCCAGCATTTT. Its translation: CASSYSELNQPQHF.

Remarks on this clone: Other DNA sequences in the same sample also yield this CDR3. The V gene is TRBV5-1, the J gene TRBJ2-5; D is possibly TRBD2 (6 bases). CDR1 SGHRS and CDR2 YFSETQ come from the germline V gene. The length of the CDR3 is 14 residues. The V end lost 0 bases, the J end lost 4 bases, and 10 bases lay between the germline ends. The CDR3 is CASSLVGGGETQYF. The CDR3 region has the DNA TGCGCCAGCAGCTTGGTGGGGGGAGGAGAGACCCAGTACTTC.

Comment on this clone: This same CDR3 is encoded by further DNA sequences in the sample. The chain uses TRBV18 and TRBJ2-5; TRBD1 matches at 8 bases. Germline CDR1 is KGHSH and CDR2 is LQKENI. Trimming at V came to 3 bases and at J to 2 bases, leaving 2 bases not matched to a gene. The CDR3 has 14 amino acids. The CDR3 DNA reads as TGTGCCAGCTCACCTTGGACAGGGCAAGAGACCCAGTACTTC. It yields the protein CASSPWTGQETQYF.

The V gene is TRBV4-3, the J gene TRBJ1-1; a weak D match, TRBD1 (5 bases). Looked up from germline, CDR1 is LGHNA and CDR2 is YSLEER. The CDR3 extends over 16 amino acids. Between the trimmed V and J ends, which lost 2 bases and 1 base, there was a span of 14 bases. Here the CDR3 DNA reads TGCGCCAGCAGCCAAAAAGCCGGGGCCACGAACACTGAAGCTTTCTTT. Residues: CASSQKAGATNTEAFF.

The sample holds one count of this clone. V gene TRBV5-1 combines with J gene TRBJ2-7, with D perhaps being TRBD1 or TRBD2 (5 bases each). This CDR3 has 14 residues. The germline V gene has CDR1 SGHRS and CDR2 YFSETQ. V lost 5 bases to trimming and J lost 5 bases, with 17 bases between them. The CDR3: CASSFTGPGNEQYF. In DNA form, the CDR3 reads TGCGCCAGCAGTTTCACGGGACCCGGCAACGAGCAGTACTTC.

The chain links TRBV5-1 to TRBJ2-2, with TRBD1 matching over 8 bases. Germline CDR1 SGHRS, CDR2 YFSETQ. This CDR3 has 14 residues. V dropped 2 bases and J dropped 9; count of bases not matched to a gene: 6. The chain's CDR3 is CASSFDRGGRELFF. DNA of the CDR3: TGCGCCAGCAGCTTCGACAGGGGTGGCCGGGAGCTGTTTTTT. Full variable domain (missing parts from reference TRBV5-1 and TRBJ2-2): KAGVTQTPRYLIKTRGQQVTLSCSPISGHRSVSWYQQTPGQGLQFLFEYFSETQRNKGNFPGRFSGRQFSNSRSEMNVSTLELGDSALYLCASSFDRGGRELFFGEGSRLTVL.

The V gene is TRBV19, the J gene TRBJ2-3, with 12 bases lining up with TRBD2. The CDR3 extends over 19 amino acids. The trim removed 5 bases at V and 2 bases at J, leaving 14 bases unmatched. In germline, CDR1 is LNHDA, CDR2 SQIVND (reference sequence). CDR3 sequence: CASSVKGLAGNRFTDTQYF. The CDR3 DNA reads as TGTGCCAGTAGTGTCAAGGGACTAGCGGGCAACCGATTCACAGATACGCAGTATTTT. The full variable domain, rest sourced from reference TRBV19 and TRBJ2-3, is DGGITQSPKYLFRKEGQNVTLSCEQNLNHDAMYWYRQDPGQGLRLIYYSQIVNDFQKGDIAEGYSVSREKKESFPLTVTSAQKNPTAFYLCASSVKGLAGNRFTDTQYFGPGTRLTVL.

The sample holds one count of this clone. The chain carries TRBV7-2 and TRBJ2-7; 9 bases align to TRBD2. Per germline, CDR1 SGHTA and CDR2 FQGNSA. The J segment lost 4 bases and the V segment lost 11 bases, leaving 6 bases of the junction unmatched. The CDR3 sequence is 12 residues long. The chain's CDR3 is CASSGGLYEQYF. The CDR3 DNA reads as TGTGCCTCGAGCGGGGGGCTTTACGAGCAGTACTTC.

The J gene is TRBJ2-3, the V gene TRBV7-2; 7 bases align to TRBD2. Losses at the gene ends were 1 base for V and 7 bases for J; bases not matched to a gene: 5. CDR1 and CDR2 (germline): SGHTA, FQGNSA. CDR3 length equals 14 residues. The CDR3 nucleotides read TGTGCCAGCAGCTTAGGGGAGGGGATGCATACGCAGTATTTT. This sequence encodes CASSLGEGMHTQYF.

The chain joins TRBV7-3 to TRBJ1-1; D remains unclear. Germline V CDR1 and CDR2: SGHTA, FQGTGA. The V end was cut by 2 bases, the J end by 3 bases, with 7 bases between. The CDR3 has 13 residues. The CDR3 sequence is CASSLDSHTEAFF. DNA for the CDR3: TGTGCCAGCAGCTTAGATTCCCACACTGAAGCTTTCTTT.

This chain joins TRBV27 and TRBJ2-3; 14 nucleotides match TRBD2. This CDR3 region has 22 residues. Trimming cost V 5 bases and J 0 bases; bases outside gene matches: 19. Germline V lookup: CDR1 MNHEY, CDR2 SMNVEV (reference sequence). This CDR3 reads CASSRQPQGLAGVSTSTDTQYF. The CDR3 DNA follows: TGTGCCAGCAGTCGCCAACCTCAGGGACTAGCGGGAGTATCGACTAGCACAGATACGCAGTATTTT.

The count of this clone is one. The chain uses TRBV15 and TRBJ2-2; 10 positions match TRBD2. This CDR3 has 15 amino acids. Germline V gene lookup returns CDR1 LNHNV and CDR2 YYDKDF (reference sequence). The V and J ends lost 9 bases and 7 bases, in that order; junction bases with no gene match: 11. CDR3 sequence: CATRSLAGDHGELFF. In DNA, the CDR3 is TGTGCCACTAGATCCCTAGCGGGAGATCACGGGGAGCTGTTTTTT.

V usage is TRBV18 and J usage is TRBJ2-1; 13 bases agree with TRBD2. With 3 bases clipped from V and 2 bases from J, the junction kept 4 bases outside the gene matches. The CDR3 is 17 amino acids. The germline gives CDR1 KGHSH, CDR2 LQKENI. CDR3 nucleotide sequence: TGTGCCAGCTCACCCCCCACTAGCGGGAGGGCCTACAATGAGCAGTTCTTC. This encodes CASSPPTSGRAYNEQFF.

This clone was detected only once. The sample carries other DNA sequences with the same CDR3. V is TRBV30 and J is TRBJ1-5, with a weak D call TRBD1 (5 bases). Germline CDR1 GTSNPN, CDR2 SVGIG (reference sequence). The CDR3 loop spans 13 amino acids. V lost 5 bases, J lost 5 bases, and 13 bases lay in between. CDR3 nucleotide sequence: TGTGCCTGGTCCGGGGGGGTTGATCAGCCCCAGCATTTT. Translated, it gives CAWSGGVDQPQHF.

This chain uses TRBV7-2 with TRBJ2-7; D remains unclear. Trimming took 2 bases from V and 1 from J, leaving 12 bases between them. There are 15 residues in the CDR3. CDR1 and CDR2 from the germline V gene are SGHTA and FQGNSA. CDR3 sequence (DNA): TGTGCCAGCAGCTTACCTCGCCCCTTTTCCTACGAGCAGTACTTC. As protein: CASSLPRPFSYEQYF. Using reference TRBV7-2 and TRBJ2-7 for the parts outside the CDR3, the full variable domain is GAGVSQSPSNKVTEKGKDVELRCDPISGHTALYWYRQSLGQGLEFLIYFQGNSAPDKSGLPSDRFSAERTGGSVSTLTIQRTQQEDSAVYLCASSLPRPFSYEQYFGPGTRLTVT.

The rearrangement links TRBV5-6 to TRBJ1-5; D might be TRBD1 (5 bases). Germline CDR1 is SGHDT and CDR2 is YYEEEE. The CDR3 is made up of 14 amino acids. Trimming pared 3 bases from V and 6 bases from J, leaving 13 bases between. The CDR3 sequence is CASSWAGRAQPQHF. Here the CDR3 DNA reads TGTGCCAGCAGCTGGGCAGGGAGGGCTCAGCCCCAGCATTTT.

The chain combines TRBV15 with TRBJ2-1; D is unclear. The CDR3 has 15 amino acids. Trimming cost V 0 bases and J 4 bases, with 10 bases left between them. Germline CDR1 reads LNHNV; CDR2 reads YYDKDF (reference sequence). In nucleotides, the CDR3 is TGTGCCACCAGCAGAGACAGGCTTAGGTACAATGAGCAGTTCTTC. Translating it yields CATSRDRLRYNEQFF. Looking up the rest from reference TRBV15 and TRBJ2-1 gives the full variable domain: DAMVIQNPRYQVTQFGKPVTLSCSQTLNHNVMYWYQQKSSQAPKLLFHYYDKDFNNEADTPDNFQSRRPNTSFCFLDIRSPGLGDTAMYLCATSRDRLRYNEQFFGPGTRLTVL.

This chain uses TRBV4-3 with TRBJ2-3; D perhaps matches TRBD1 (6 bases). Trimming shortened V by 2 bases and J by 2 bases, and 17 bases separated the two germline ends. The CDR3 is 17 amino acids. The germline gives CDR1 LGHNA, CDR2 YSLEER. Here the CDR3 reads CASSQNPPGASTDTQYF. CDR3 in DNA: TGCGCCAGCAGCCAAAATCCGCCAGGGGCCTCCACAGATACGCAGTATTTT.

The CDR3 DNA follows: TGTGCCAGCTCACCTCGGACAGCGATTTACGAGCAGTACTTC. It encodes CASSPRTAIYEQYF. V usage is TRBV18 and J usage is TRBJ2-7, with D perhaps matching TRBD1 (6 bases). V dropped 3 bases and J dropped 4 bases, with 13 bases sitting between them. This CDR3 region has 14 residues. In germline, CDR1 is KGHSH, CDR2 LQKENI.

The chain has TRBV18 and TRBJ2-3, with 8 bases identical to TRBD1. The CDR3 covers 15 residues. The V segment lost 4 bases and the J segment 1 base; nucleotides outside the gene matches: 4. The germline V gene has CDR1 KGHSH and CDR2 LQKENI. The CDR3 nucleotides are TGTGCCAGCTCACTCGACAGGGGTCGCACAGATACGCAGTATTTT. Translated: CASSLDRGRTDTQYF.

This chain uses TRBV9 with TRBJ1-1; tentatively, D is TRBD1 (5 bases). The CDR3 loop spans 14 amino acids. The germline V gene has CDR1 SGDLS and CDR2 YYNGEE. V lost 3 bases and J 2 bases, leaving 11 bases between the germline ends. The CDR3 region has the DNA TGTGCCAGCAGCGGAGGGGTGTTCAACACTGAAGCTTTCTTT. Encoded protein: CASSGGVFNTEAFF.

This clone appeared a single time. The rearrangement links TRBV7-2 to TRBJ2-5; D is undetermined. V was trimmed by 1 base and J by 10 bases, leaving 19 bases between them. Germline CDR1 and CDR2: SGHTA and FQGNSA. This CDR3 is 15 amino acids long. CDR3 sequence (DNA): TGTGCCAGCAGCTTAGTGGTCGGCAGCCACGGCGACCAGTACTTC. Translation gives CASSLVVGSHGDQYF.